The 27 T cell receptor beta chains presented below share a single source sample, sequenced in a study of blood T cell repertoires in COVID-19. Data came from immunoSEQ multiplex PCR; TCRdb stores just in-frame clones and leaves some out. The data show 180,000 or so clones, about 90% seen once. The sample comprised PBMCs or T cells enriched from blood (not recorded which). All receptors come from a human donor with acute COVID-19. The donor label of this sample is uncertain.

V usage is TRBV14 and J usage is TRBJ1-2; D is possibly TRBD1 (5 bases). With 4 bases removed from V and 7 bases from J, the gap between germline ends came to 13 bases. This CDR3 is 13 amino acids long. Germline V gene data show CDR1 as SGHDN and CDR2 as FVKESK. CDR3 DNA: TGTGCCAGCAGCCGAATTTCGGACATTGGCTACACCTTC. Amino acids: CASSRISDIGYTF.

The gene calls are TRBV18 and TRBJ2-7; tentatively, D is TRBD2 (8 bases). Trimming cost V 6 bases and J 4 bases, with 19 bases left between them. Germline V gives CDR1 KGHSH, CDR2 LQKENI. This CDR3 is built from 15 residues. DNA for the CDR3: TGTGCCAGCTCGTCAGGGGGAGCGGGGGAATACGAGCAGTACTTC. Protein: CASSSGGAGEYEQYF.

In DNA, the CDR3 is TGTGCCACCAGCAGAGATGAGAAGCCCCAGCATTTT. It specifies CATSRDEKPQHF. V is TRBV15 and J is TRBJ1-5; D not certain. The CDR3 length is 12 residues. The V gene lost 0 bases and the J gene lost 8 bases, with 5 bases spanning the gap. Per germline, CDR1 LNHNV and CDR2 YYDKDF (reference sequence).

V is TRBV18 and J is TRBJ1-2; 7 positions agree with TRBD1. In germline, CDR1 is KGHSH, CDR2 LQKENI. Losses at the gene ends were 3 bases for V and 0 bases for J; bases not matched to a gene: 7. The CDR3 runs 16 residues. This CDR3 reads CASSPLDRAPNYGYTF. The CDR3 DNA reads as TGTGCCAGCTCACCGCTTGACAGGGCTCCTAACTATGGCTACACCTTC.

The rearrangement uses TRBV6-5 and TRBJ1-6; no reliable D call. CDR1 is MNHEY and CDR2 is SVGAGI in the germline V gene. The CDR3 is 15 amino acids. V shed 0 bases and J shed 9 bases, with 12 bases lying between them. CDR3 region: CASSYSTGGGSPLHF. The CDR3 coding sequence is TGTGCCAGCAGTTACTCGACCGGAGGTGGTTCACCCCTCCACTTT.

This chain connects TRBV30 to TRBJ1-5; TRBD1 is a possible D gene (6 bases). CDR1 and CDR2 from the germline V gene are GTSNPN and SVGIG (reference sequence). CDR3 size: 13 residues. V gave up 4 bases and J gave up 7 bases, with 14 bases separating them. This CDR3 is CAWITGRGQPQHF. The CDR3 nucleotides are TGTGCCTGGATTACAGGGAGGGGCCAGCCCCAGCATTTT.

This clone was observed a single time. In DNA, the CDR3 is TGCGCCAGCAGCCAAGATCAGGGAGGAGACACTGAAGCTTTCTTT. Translated, it gives CASSQDQGGDTEAFF. The chain uses TRBV4-3 and TRBJ1-1; tentative D call: TRBD1 (5 bases). The germline CDR1 and CDR2 sequences are LGHNA and YSLEER. Trimming took 0 bases from V and 3 from J, leaving 11 bases between them. The CDR3 totals 15 residues.

The CDR3 spells CASSYLTGRSPLHF. The CDR3 nucleotides are TGTGCCAGCAGTTACTTGACAGGGAGGTCACCCCTCCACTTT. This sequence joins TRBV6-6 and TRBJ1-6; 7 bases are a match to TRBD1. The V gene end was trimmed by 1 base and the J gene end by 10 bases; junction bases not matched to a gene: 4. There are 14 residues in the CDR3. Per the germline V gene, CDR1 is MNHNY and CDR2 is SVGAGI (reference sequence).

This clone has only one observation. The V gene is TRBV30, the J gene TRBJ1-1, with 7 bases aligning to TRBD1. CDR1 and CDR2 (germline): GTSNPN, SVGIG (reference sequence). The CDR3 is 14 residues long. The V and J ends lost 4 bases and 0 bases, in that order; junction bases with no gene match: 5. CDR3 sequence reads: CAWTETGMNTEAFF. The CDR3 DNA reads TGTGCCTGGACCGAGACAGGGATGAACACTGAAGCTTTCTTT.

Comments on this clone: One end of the junction varies from germline; a read error may be responsible. The rearrangement links TRBV6-2 or TRBV6-3 to TRBJ1-5, with a possible D match to TRBD1 (5 bases). The CDR3 is 15 residues long. Germline CDR1 is MNHEY and CDR2 is SVGEGT. Here the CDR3 reads CASSYSGGLNQPQHF. The CDR3 DNA reads TGTGCCAGCAGCTACTCCGGGGGACTCAATCAGCCCCAGCATTTT.

The J gene is TRBJ1-3, the V gene TRBV24-1; D gene ambiguous. Germline lookup yields CDR1 KGHDR and CDR2 SFDVKD. The V end lost 4 bases, the J end lost 4 bases, and 13 bases lay between the germline ends. There are 15 residues in the CDR3. This chain's CDR3 is CATSDGGAAGNTIYF. The CDR3 nucleotides read TGTGCCACCAGTGACGGTGGAGCGGCCGGAAACACCATATATTTT.

V and J are TRBV6-1 and TRBJ2-7, with D possibly being TRBD2 (6 bases). There are 13 residues in the CDR3. CDR1 is MNHNS, CDR2 SASEGT, per germline. The V end was cut by 1 base, the J end by 6 bases, with 10 bases between. The CDR3 DNA sequence: TGTGCCAGCAGTGAAGTCGGGGGTGGCGAGCAGTACTTC. It is translated as CASSEVGGGEQYF.

The chain has TRBV5-1 and TRBJ1-3, with D hard to call. The CDR3 is 15 residues long. Trimming left V 2 bases short and J 0 bases short, with 9 bases between. In germline, CDR1 is SGHRS, CDR2 YFSETQ. The CDR3 loop is CASSLSLTSGNTIYF. CDR3 nucleotides: TGCGCCAGCAGCTTAAGCCTAACCTCTGGAAACACCATATATTTT.

CDR3 sequence reads: CASSLTGAQETQYF. CDR3 in DNA: TGTGCCAGTAGTCTGACAGGGGCCCAAGAGACCCAGTACTTC. The gene calls are TRBV19 and TRBJ2-5, with 8 bases fitting TRBD1. The CDR3 extends over 14 amino acids. After removal of 5 bases from V and 1 base from J, the junction contained 3 bases not matched to a gene. Germline values: CDR1 LNHDA, CDR2 SQIVND (reference sequence). The full variable domain, completed using reference TRBV19 and TRBJ2-5, is DGGITQSPKYLFRKEGQNVTLSCEQNLNHDAMYWYRQDPGQGLRLIYYSQIVNDFQKGDIAEGYSVSREKKESFPLTVTSAQKNPTAFYLCASSLTGAQETQYFGPGTRLLVL.

The gene calls are TRBV9 and TRBJ1-6; TRBD1 matches 10 bases. The germline V gene has CDR1 SGDLS and CDR2 YYNGEE. The junction had 6 bases not matched to a gene; V was cut back by 0 bases and J by 9 bases. The CDR3 consists of 16 residues. This chain's CDR3 is CASSVGGQGVGSPLHF. The CDR3 region has the DNA TGTGCCAGCAGCGTAGGAGGACAGGGGGTGGGTTCACCCCTCCACTTT.

The genes are TRBV7-9 and TRBJ2-1, with a tentative D call TRBD1 (6 bases). The germline CDR1 and CDR2 sequences are SEHNR and FQNEAQ (reference sequence). The V end lost 2 bases, the J end lost 2 bases, and 16 bases lay between the germline ends. The CDR3 covers 17 residues. In nucleotides, the CDR3 is TGTGCCAGCAGCTTAATACCCGACAGGTCTCCCTACAATGAGCAGTTCTTC. This codes for CASSLIPDRSPYNEQFF.

The chain's CDR3 is CAWSLTGLEVYF. For the CDR3, the DNA is TGTGCCTGGAGCCTCACCGGACTAGAGGTGTACTTC. The chain links TRBV30 to TRBJ2-4; 7 bases match TRBD2. The CDR3 contains 12 residues. Looked up from germline, CDR1 is GTSNPN and CDR2 is SVGIG (reference sequence). The junction had 11 bases not matched to a gene; V was cut back by 3 bases and J by 15 bases. The full variable domain, rest sourced from reference TRBV30 and TRBJ2-4, is SQTIHQWPATLVQPVGSPLSLECTVEGTSNPNLYWYRQAAGRGLQLLFYSVGIGQISSEVPQNLSASRPQDRQFILSSKKLLLSDSGFYLCAWSLTGLEVYFGAGTRLSVL.

The chain combines TRBV18 with TRBJ1-1, with D uncertain. Trimming left V 3 bases short and J 4 bases short, with 9 bases between. The V gene's germline CDR1 is KGHSH and CDR2 LQKENI. This CDR3 comprises 13 residues. Here the CDR3 reads CASSPKAGTEAFF. The CDR3 bases are TGTGCCAGCTCACCGAAAGCGGGCACTGAAGCTTTCTTT.

The rearrangement joins TRBV5-5 to TRBJ1-5, with D hard to call. The ends were cut back, 0 bases at V and 4 bases at J, with 5 bases in the middle. In germline, CDR1 is SGHKS, CDR2 YYEKEE (reference sequence). The CDR3 length is 13 residues. The CDR3 is CASSLDRNQPQHF. CDR3 sequence (DNA): TGTGCCAGCAGCTTGGACAGAAATCAGCCCCAGCATTTT.

This chain links TRBV2 with TRBJ2-1; D ambiguous. Trimming removed 6 bases at V and 9 bases at J, with 6 bases between. Germline V gene sequence: CDR1 SNHLY, CDR2 FYNNEI. The CDR3 loop spans 10 amino acids. The DNA of the CDR3 is TGTGCCAGCAGACTTGGTGAGCAGTTCTTC. Translation gives CASRLGEQFF. Supplemented by reference TRBV2 and TRBJ2-1, the full variable domain reads EPEVTQTPSHQVTQMGQEVILRCVPISNHLYFYWYRQILGQKVEFLVSFYNNEISEKSEIFDDQFSVERPDGSNFTLKIRSTKLEDSAMYFCASRLGEQFFGPGTRLTVL.

This clone was found a few times. The rearrangement joins TRBV6-5 to TRBJ2-3, with 7 bases fitting TRBD1. The germline V gene encodes CDR1 MNHEY and CDR2 SVGAGI. J lost 3 bases, V lost 2 bases, and 8 bases had no gene match. This CDR3 spans 16 amino acids. The CDR3 DNA follows: TGTGCCAGCAGTTACGCGATGGGCAGGGGGACAGATACGCAGTATTTT. Residues: CASSYAMGRGTDTQYF.

The V call is TRBV2, the J call TRBJ1-6, with 9 bases matching TRBD1. The germline V gene encodes CDR1 SNHLY and CDR2 FYNNEI. The junction had 5 bases not matched to a gene; V was cut back by 5 bases and J by 9 bases. The CDR3 sequence is 14 residues long. CDR3 residues: CASSPDRGVSPLHF. The CDR3 DNA reads TGTGCCAGCAGTCCCGACAGGGGGGTTTCACCCCTCCACTTT. Full variable domain (rest looked up from reference TRBV2 and TRBJ1-6): EPEVTQTPSHQVTQMGQEVILRCVPISNHLYFYWYRQILGQKVEFLVSFYNNEISEKSEIFDDQFSVERPDGSNFTLKIRSTKLEDSAMYFCASSPDRGVSPLHFGNGTRLTVT.

The chain is built from TRBV5-1 and TRBJ2-1; possibly TRBD2 for D (6 bases). Per the germline V gene, CDR1 is SGHRS and CDR2 is YFSETQ. The CDR3 is 16 residues long. V lost 0 bases and J 7 bases, leaving 17 bases between the germline ends. In DNA, the CDR3 is TGCGCCAGCAGCTTGGGGACGCTACTTGGGGGGAATGAGCAGTTCTTC. It specifies CASSLGTLLGGNEQFF.

V gene TRBV7-9 combines with J gene TRBJ1-1, with 9 positions matching TRBD1. The CDR3 consists of 15 residues. V trimming: 5 bases; J trimming: 1 base; junction bases outside the gene matches: 5. Germline V gene lookup returns CDR1 SEHNR and CDR2 FQNEAQ (reference sequence). CDR3: CASSPGTGQNTEAFF. The CDR3 DNA reads as TGTGCCAGCAGCCCCGGGACAGGGCAGAACACTGAAGCTTTCTTT.

This clone was picked up one time. The chain has TRBV24-1 and TRBJ2-2; 12 nucleotides line up with TRBD1. The CDR3 is 17 amino acids. V dropped 3 bases and J dropped 5; count of bases not matched to a gene: 6. Germline loops: CDR1 KGHDR, CDR2 SFDVKD. DNA for the CDR3: TGTGCCACCAGTGATCCGGGACAGGGGGCTCGAACCGGGGAGCTGTTTTTT. The encoded protein is CATSDPGQGARTGELFF.

This clone showed up just a few times. The rearrangement links TRBV5-4 to TRBJ2-6, with 9 bases matching TRBD1. Trimming removed 4 bases from V and 0 bases from J; junction bases left unmatched: 8. The CDR3 spans 18 residues. Germline-derived CDR1 and CDR2 are SGHNT and YYREEE (reference sequence). CDR3 sequence: CASSTTGGGGSGANVLTF. In nucleotides, the CDR3 is TGTGCCAGCAGCACCACAGGGGGCGGCGGCTCTGGGGCCAACGTCCTGACTTTC. Variable domain in full (rest from reference TRBV5-4 and TRBJ2-6): ETGVTQSPTHLIKTRGQQVTLRCSSQSGHNTVSWYQQALGQGPQFIFQYYREEENGRGNFPPRFSGLQFPNYSSELNVNALELDDSALYLCASSTTGGGGSGANVLTFGAGSRLTVL.

This clone was counted a single time. The CDR3 DNA sequence: TGCGCCAGCAGCCAAGATGGGGCATCCCTGGCCACAGATACGCAGTATTTT. It is translated as CASSQDGASLATDTQYF. The V call is TRBV4-3, the J call TRBJ2-3; D might be TRBD1 (5 bases). Trimming cost V 0 bases and J 2 bases, with 15 bases left between them. The CDR3 has 17 residues. In germline, CDR1 is LGHNA, CDR2 YSLEER.